This T cell receptor (beta chain) was sequenced during a study of blood T cell repertoires in COVID-19. Across the study: Donors in the United States, Italy and Spain gave samples during acute or convalescent COVID-19.

The count of this clone is one. Authors' methods: From reference gene primer amplification, estimates of nucleated cell counts were derived. Method: immunoSEQ multiplex PCR; TCRdb's copy keeps in-frame clones and lacks some. Clone size and the V and J calls come from that table; the DNA yielded D and trimming. The table shows 200,000 to 250,000 clones, with approximately 90% occurring only once. The germline CDR1 and CDR2 sequences are SGHTA and FQGNSA. The CDR3 covers 14 residues. The germline V and J ends were trimmed by 5 bases and 4 bases, with 14 bases remaining between them. This rearrangement joins TRBV7-2 to TRBJ1-2; perhaps TRBD1 as D (6 bases). The sequence derives from a woman younger than 30 who had recovered from COVID-19. The sample was peripheral blood. The chain's CDR3 is CASSQGTVTYGYTF. CDR3 nucleotide sequence: TGTGCCAGCAGCCAGGGGACCGTTACCTATGGCTACACCTTC.